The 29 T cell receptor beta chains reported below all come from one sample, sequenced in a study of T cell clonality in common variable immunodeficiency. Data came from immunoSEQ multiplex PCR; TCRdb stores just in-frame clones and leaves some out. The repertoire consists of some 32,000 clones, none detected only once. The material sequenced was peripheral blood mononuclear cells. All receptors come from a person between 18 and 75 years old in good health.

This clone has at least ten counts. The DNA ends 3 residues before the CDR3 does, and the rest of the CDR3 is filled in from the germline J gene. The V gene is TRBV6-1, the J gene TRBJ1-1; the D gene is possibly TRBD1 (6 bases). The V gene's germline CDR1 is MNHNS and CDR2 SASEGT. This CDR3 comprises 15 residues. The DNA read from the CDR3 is TGTGCCAGCAGTGAAGGAAAGGGGAACAGGGAATGG. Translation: CASSEGKGNREW. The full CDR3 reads CASSEGKGNREWAFF.

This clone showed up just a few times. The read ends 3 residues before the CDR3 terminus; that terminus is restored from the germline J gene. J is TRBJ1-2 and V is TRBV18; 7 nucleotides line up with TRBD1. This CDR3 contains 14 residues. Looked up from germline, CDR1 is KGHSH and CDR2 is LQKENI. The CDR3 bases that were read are TGTGCCAGCTCACAGGGGGCCAAAACCTACGAC. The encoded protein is CASSQGAKTYD. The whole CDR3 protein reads CASSQGAKTYDYTF. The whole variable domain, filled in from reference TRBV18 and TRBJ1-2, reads NAGVMQNPRHLVRRRGQEARLRCSPMKGHSHVYWYRQLPEEGLKFMVYLQKENIIDESGMPKERFSAEFPKEGPSILRIQQVVRGDSAAYFCASSQGAKTYDYTFGSGTRLTVV.

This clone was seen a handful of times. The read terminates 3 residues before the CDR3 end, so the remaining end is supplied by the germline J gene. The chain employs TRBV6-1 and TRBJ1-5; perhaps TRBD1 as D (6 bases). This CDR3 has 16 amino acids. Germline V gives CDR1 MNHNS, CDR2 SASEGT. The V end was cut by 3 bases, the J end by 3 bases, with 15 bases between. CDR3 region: CASSEGGGGYNQPQHF. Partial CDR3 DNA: TGTGCCAGCAGTGAGGGGGGGGGCGGGTACAATCAGCCC.

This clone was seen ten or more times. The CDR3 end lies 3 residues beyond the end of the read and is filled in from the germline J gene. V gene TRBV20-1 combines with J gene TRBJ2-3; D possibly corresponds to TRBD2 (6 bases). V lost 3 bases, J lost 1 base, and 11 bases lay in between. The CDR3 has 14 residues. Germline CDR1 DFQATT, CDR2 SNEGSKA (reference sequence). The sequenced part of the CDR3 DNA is TGCAGTGCTAGCTCCGGAGGGGGCACAGATACG. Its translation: CSASSGGGTDT. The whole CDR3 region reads CSASSGGGTDTQYF.

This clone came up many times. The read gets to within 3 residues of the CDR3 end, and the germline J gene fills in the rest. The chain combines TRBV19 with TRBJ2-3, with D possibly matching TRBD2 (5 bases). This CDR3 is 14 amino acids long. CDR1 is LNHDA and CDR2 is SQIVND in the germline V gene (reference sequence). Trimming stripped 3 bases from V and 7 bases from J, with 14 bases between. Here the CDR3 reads CASSMRGPGHTQYF. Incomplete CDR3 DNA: TGTGCCAGTAGTATGAGAGGGCCCGGCCATACG.

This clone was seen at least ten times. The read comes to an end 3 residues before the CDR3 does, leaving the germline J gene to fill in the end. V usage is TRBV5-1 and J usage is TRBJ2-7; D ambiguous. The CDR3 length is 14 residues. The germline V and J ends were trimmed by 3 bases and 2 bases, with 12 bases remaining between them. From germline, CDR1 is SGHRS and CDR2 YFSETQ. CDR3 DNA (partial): TGCGCCAGCAGCTCCACCCCGGGTACCTACGAG. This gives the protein CASSSTPGTYE. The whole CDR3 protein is CASSSTPGTYEQYF.

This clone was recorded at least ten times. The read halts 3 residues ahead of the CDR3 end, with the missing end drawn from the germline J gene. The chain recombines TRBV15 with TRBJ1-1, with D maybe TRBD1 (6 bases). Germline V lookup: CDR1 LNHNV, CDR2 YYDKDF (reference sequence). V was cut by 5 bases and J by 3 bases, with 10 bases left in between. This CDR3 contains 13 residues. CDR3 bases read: TGTGCCACCAGCCGAAGACAGGACACTGAA. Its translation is CATSRRQDTE. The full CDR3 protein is CATSRRQDTEAFF.

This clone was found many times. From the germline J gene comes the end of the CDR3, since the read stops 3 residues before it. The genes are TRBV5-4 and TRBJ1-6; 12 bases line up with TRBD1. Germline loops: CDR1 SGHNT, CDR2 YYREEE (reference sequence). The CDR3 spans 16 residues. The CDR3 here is CASSAGTGGGYRSLHF. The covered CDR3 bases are TGTGCCAGCAGCGCCGGGACAGGGGGCGGCTATAGGTCC.

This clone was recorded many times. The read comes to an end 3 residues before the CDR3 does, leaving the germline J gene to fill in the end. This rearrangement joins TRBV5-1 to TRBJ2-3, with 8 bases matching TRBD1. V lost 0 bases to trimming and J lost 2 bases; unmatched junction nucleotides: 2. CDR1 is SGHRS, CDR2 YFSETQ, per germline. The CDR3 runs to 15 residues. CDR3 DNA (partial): TGCGCCAGCAGCTTGGTGGACAGGGTCACAGATACG. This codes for CASSLVDRVTDT. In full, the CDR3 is CASSLVDRVTDTQYF. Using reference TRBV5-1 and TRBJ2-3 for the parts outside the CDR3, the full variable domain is KAGVTQTPRYLIKTRGQQVTLSCSPISGHRSVSWYQQTPGQGLQFLFEYFSETQRNKGNFPGRFSGRQFSNSRSEMNVSTLELGDSALYLCASSLVDRVTDTQYFGPGTRLTVL.

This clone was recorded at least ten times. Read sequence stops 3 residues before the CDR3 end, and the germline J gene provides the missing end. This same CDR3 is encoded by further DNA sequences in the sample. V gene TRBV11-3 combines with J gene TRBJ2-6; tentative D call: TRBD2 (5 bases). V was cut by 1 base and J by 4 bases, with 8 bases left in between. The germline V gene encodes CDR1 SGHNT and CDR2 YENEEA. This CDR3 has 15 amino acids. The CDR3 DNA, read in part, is TGTGCCAGCAGCTTAGGCGGGCGAGGGGCCAACGTC. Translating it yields CASSLGGRGANV. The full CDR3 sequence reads CASSLGGRGANVLTF.

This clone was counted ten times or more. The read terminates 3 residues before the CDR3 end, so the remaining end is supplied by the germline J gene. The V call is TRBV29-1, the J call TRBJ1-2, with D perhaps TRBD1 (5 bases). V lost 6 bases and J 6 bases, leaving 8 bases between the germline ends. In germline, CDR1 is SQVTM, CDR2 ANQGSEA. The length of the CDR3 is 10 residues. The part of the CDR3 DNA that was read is TGCAGCGTAGGGGTCCATGGC. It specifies CSVGVHG. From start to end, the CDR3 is CSVGVHGYTF.

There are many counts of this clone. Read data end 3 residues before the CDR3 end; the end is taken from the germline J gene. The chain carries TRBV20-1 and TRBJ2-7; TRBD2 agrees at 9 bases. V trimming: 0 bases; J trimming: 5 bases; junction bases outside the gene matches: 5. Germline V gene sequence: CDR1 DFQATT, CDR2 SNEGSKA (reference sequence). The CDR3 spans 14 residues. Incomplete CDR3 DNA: TGCAGTGCTAGAGAGGGACTAGCAATCGACGAG. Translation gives CSAREGLAIDE. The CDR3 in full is CSAREGLAIDEQYF.

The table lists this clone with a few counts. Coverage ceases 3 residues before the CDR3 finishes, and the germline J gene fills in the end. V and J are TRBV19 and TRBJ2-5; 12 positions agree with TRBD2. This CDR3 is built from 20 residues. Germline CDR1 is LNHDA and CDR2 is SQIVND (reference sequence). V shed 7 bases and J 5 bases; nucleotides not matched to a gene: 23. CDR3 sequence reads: CASIVGIPLAGGTLAETQYF. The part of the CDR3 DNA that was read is TGTGCCAGTATTGTGGGGATCCCACTAGCGGGAGGCACTCTTGCGGAGACC.

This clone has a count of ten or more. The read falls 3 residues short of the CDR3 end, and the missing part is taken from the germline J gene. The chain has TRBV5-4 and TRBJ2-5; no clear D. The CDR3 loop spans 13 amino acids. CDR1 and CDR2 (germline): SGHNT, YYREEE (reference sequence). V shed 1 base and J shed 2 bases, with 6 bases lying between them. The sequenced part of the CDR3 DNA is TGTGCCAGCAGCTTGACGGTTCAAGAGACC. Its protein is CASSLTVQET. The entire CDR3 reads CASSLTVQETQYF.

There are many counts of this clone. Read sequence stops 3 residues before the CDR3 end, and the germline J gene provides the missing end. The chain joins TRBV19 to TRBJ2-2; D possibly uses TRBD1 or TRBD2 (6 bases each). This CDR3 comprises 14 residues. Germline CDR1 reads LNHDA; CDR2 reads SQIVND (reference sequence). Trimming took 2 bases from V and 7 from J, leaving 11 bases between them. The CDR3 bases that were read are TGTGCCAGTAGTATAAGGGGGAGGAGCGGGGAG. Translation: CASSIRGRSGE. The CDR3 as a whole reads CASSIRGRSGELFF.

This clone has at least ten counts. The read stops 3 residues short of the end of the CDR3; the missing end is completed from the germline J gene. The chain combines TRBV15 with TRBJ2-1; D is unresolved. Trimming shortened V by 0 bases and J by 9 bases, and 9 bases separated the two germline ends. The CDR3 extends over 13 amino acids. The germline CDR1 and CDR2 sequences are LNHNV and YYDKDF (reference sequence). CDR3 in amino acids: CATSRDAPREQFF. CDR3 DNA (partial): TGTGCCACCAGCAGAGATGCTCCGCGTGAG.

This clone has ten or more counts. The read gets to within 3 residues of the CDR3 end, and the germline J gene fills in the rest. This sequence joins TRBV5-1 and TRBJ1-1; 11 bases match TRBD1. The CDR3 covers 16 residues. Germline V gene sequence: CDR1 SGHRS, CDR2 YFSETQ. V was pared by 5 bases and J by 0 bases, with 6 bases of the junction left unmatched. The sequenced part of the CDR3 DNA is TGCGCCAGCAGGACTGGGACAGGGGGGATGAACACTGAA. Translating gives CASRTGTGGMNTE. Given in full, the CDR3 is CASRTGTGGMNTEAFF.

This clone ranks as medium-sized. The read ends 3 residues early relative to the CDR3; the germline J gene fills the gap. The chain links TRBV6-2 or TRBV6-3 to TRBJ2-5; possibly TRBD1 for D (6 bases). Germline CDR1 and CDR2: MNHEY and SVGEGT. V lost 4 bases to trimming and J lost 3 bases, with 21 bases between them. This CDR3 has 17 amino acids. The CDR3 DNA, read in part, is TGTGCCAGCAGTTTTTCCGCATACAGGGTCCCGAAAGAGACC. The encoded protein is CASSFSAYRVPKET. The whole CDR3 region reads CASSFSAYRVPKETQYF.

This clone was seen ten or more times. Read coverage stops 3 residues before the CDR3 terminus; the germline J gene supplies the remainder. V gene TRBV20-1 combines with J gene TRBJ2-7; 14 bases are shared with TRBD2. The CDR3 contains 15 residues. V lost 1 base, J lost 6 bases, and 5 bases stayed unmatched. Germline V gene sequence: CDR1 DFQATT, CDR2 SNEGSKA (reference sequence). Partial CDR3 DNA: TGCAGTGCTAGAGCCGAGACTAGCGGGAGGGGCGAG. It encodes CSARAETSGRGE. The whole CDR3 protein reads CSARAETSGRGEQYF.

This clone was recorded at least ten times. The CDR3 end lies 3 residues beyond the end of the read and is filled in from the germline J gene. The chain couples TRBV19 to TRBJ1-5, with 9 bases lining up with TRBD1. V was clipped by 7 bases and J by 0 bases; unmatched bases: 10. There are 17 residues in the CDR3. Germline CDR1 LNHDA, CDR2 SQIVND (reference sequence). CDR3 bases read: TGTGCCAGTAATCCGGGACAGGGCACCCCTAGCAATCAGCCC. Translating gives CASNPGQGTPSNQP. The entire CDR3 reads CASNPGQGTPSNQPQHF.

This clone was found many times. CDR3 DNA (partial): TGTGCCAGTAGTATCCAGGGGGATGTCGGTGAAAAG. This translates into CASSIQGDVGEK. Given in full, the CDR3 is CASSIQGDVGEKLFF. The V call is TRBV19, the J call TRBJ2-2, with 7 bases lining up with TRBD1. The read ends 3 residues early relative to the CDR3; the germline J gene fills the gap. The CDR3 loop spans 15 amino acids. Germline CDR1 and CDR2: LNHDA and SQIVND (reference sequence).

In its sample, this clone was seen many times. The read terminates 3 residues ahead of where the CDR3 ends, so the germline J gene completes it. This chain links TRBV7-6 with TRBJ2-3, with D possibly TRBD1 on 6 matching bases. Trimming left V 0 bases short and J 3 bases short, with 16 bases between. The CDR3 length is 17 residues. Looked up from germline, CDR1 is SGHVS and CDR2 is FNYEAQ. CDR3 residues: CASSLAPLQGSTDTQYF. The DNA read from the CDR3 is TGTGCCAGCAGCTTAGCCCCATTACAGGGATCAACAGATACG.

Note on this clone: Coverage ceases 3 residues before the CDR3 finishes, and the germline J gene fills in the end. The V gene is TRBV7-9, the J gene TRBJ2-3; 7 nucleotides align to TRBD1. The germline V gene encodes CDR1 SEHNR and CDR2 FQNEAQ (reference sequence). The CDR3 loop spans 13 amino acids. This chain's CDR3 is CASSPQGDQPQYF. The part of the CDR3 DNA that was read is TGTGCCAGCAGCCCTCAGGGGGATCAGCCG.

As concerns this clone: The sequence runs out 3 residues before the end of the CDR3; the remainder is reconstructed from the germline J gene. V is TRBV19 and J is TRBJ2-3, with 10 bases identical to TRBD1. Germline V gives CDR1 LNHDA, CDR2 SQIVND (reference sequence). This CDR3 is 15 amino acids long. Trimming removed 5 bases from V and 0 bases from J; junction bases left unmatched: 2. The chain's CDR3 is CASSRDRGSTDTQYF. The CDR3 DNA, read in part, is TGTGCCAGTAGTCGGGACAGGGGTAGCACAGATACG. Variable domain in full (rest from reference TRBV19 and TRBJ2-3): DGGITQSPKYLFRKEGQNVTLSCEQNLNHDAMYWYRQDPGQGLRLIYYSQIVNDFQKGDIAEGYSVSREKKESFPLTVTSAQKNPTAFYLCASSRDRGSTDTQYFGPGTRLTVL.

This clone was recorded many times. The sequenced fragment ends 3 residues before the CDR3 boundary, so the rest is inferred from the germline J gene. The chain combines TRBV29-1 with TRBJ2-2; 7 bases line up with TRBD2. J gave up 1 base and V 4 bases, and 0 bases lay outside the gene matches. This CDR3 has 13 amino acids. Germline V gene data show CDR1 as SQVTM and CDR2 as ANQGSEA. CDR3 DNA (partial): TGCAGCGTTGTAGCGGGGAACACCGGGGAG. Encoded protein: CSVVAGNTGE. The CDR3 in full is CSVVAGNTGELFF.

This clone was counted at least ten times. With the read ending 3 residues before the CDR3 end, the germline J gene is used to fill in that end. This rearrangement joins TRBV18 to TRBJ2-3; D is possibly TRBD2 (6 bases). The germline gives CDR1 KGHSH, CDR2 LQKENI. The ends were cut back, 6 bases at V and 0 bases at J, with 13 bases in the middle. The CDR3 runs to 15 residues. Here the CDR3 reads CASSGGTPSTDTQYF. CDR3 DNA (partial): TGTGCCAGCTCGGGCGGGACTCCTAGCACAGATACG.

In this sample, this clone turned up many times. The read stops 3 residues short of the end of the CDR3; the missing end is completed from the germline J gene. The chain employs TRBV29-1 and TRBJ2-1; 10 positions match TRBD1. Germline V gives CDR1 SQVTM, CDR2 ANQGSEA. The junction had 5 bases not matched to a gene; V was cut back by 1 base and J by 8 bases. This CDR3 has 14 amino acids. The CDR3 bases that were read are TGCAGCGTTGAAGGGGACAGGGGAGCGGATGAG. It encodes CSVEGDRGADE. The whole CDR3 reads CSVEGDRGADEQFF.

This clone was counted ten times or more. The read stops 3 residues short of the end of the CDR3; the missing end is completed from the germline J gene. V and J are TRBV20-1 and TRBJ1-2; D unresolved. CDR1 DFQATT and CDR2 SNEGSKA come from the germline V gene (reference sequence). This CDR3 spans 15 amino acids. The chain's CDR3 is CSASGETSAYNDYTF. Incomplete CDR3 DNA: TGCAGTGCTAGTGGCGAGACTAGCGCCTACAATGAC.

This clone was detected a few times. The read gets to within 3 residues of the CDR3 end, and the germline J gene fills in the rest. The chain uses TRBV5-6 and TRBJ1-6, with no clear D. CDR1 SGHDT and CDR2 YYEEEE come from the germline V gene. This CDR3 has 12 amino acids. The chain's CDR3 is CASSIDIGPLHF. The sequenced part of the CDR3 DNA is TGTGCCAGCAGCATTGACATCGGCCCC.